This TCR beta chain was sequenced for a study of blood T cell repertoires in COVID-19 (dated by TCRdb to the early 2020s). Regarding the complete study: Collaborator samples came from the United States, Italy and Spain and covered acute and convalescent phases of COVID-19. The material from the prospective study consisted of cDNA or gDNA derived from T cells, B-cell-depleted T cells, or PBMCs. The dataset comprised deeply sampled blood TCRbeta repertoires from subjects exposed to, actively infected with, or recovered from COVID-19. The repertoires were released in a freely available public database intended as a resource for research on the immune response to SARS-CoV-2. The samples were drawn from the first 160 participants of the ongoing ImmuneRACE study and from 1,254 subjects provided by 6 global collaborators. Sample metadata almost always included a de-identified subject ID, COVID-19 status, age in years and sex. Where available, HLA class I and class II types were taken from metadata supplied by the sample provider and were not determined by assay-based typing. Study-wide conclusions, independent of this receptor: Clinical and demographic metadata were provided uncurated, with the amount varying by source and participant.

The junction carries 11 bases between V and J, which are trimmed by 5 bases and 6 bases respectively. From a lookup of the germline V gene (reference sequence), CDR1 and CDR2 are SGHAT and FQDESV. Counted from cysteine to phenylalanine, this CDR3 has 13 amino acids. Only the CDR3 DNA stays, 39 bases, in frame from base 1. Collaborating institutions collected whole blood in K2EDTA tubes following their own protocols. Collaborator samples were shipped for TCRbeta analysis as frozen whole blood, isolated PBMCs, or DNA extracted from either sample type. This clone showed up just a few times. It lacks a known antigen. No qualities accompany the bases; no much larger clone lies one base away. TCRbeta CDR3 regions were amplified from genomic DNA using the immunoSEQ Assay, a bias-controlled multiplex PCR. The study's processing was this. Within the assay, amplification of reference gene primers was used to estimate how many nucleated cells each sample contained. Sequence reads were collapsed and filtered to measure the absolute abundance of every unique TCRbeta CDR3 rearrangement. For each sample, productive Simpson clonality was calculated as the square root of Simpson's diversity index over productive rearrangements. Here the immuneACCESS table is served through TCRdb, limited to in-frame sequences with V and J called. Missing clones are a known gap in these copies; in checked studies unresolved V genes cover under half, and the rest lacks a known reason. V and J calls and clone size are given by that table; D and trimming were obtained from the DNA. Present in this sample are roughly 190,000 clones, around 81% of which were seen just once. The ten largest account for about 2.6% of the sample.

The specimen sequenced was peripheral blood. The chain was built from TRBV11-1 and TRBJ2-1, with a tentative D gene TRBD1 over 6 matching bases. The sequence was obtained from a human donor with acute or convalescent COVID-19. The donor label of this sample is uncertain. The DNA sequence follows: TGTGCCAGCAGCACAGGGCTTTCCAATGAGCAGTTCTTC. This encodes CASSTGLSNEQFF. Here the CDR3 is joined to the reference TRBV11-1 and TRBJ2-1 genes, and the full variable domain is: EAEVAQSPRYKITEKSQAVAFWCDPISGHATLYWYRQILGQGPELLVQFQDESVVDDSQLPKDRFSAERLKGVDSTLKIQPAELGDSAMYLCASSTGLSNEQFFGPGTRLTVL.